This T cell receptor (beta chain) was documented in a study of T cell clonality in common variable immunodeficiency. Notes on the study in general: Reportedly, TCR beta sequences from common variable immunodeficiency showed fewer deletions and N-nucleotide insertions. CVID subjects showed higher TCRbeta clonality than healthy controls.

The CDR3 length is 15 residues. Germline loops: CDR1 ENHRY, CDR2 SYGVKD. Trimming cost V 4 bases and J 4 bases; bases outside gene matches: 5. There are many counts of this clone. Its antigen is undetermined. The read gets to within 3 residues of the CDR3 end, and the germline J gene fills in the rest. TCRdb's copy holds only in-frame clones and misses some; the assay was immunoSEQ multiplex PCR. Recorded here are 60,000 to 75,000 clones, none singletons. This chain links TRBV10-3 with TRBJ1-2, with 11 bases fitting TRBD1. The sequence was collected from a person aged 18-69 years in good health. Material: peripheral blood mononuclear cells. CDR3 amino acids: CAISVDRGQGYGYTF. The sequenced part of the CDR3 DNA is TGTGCCATCAGTGTGGACAGGGGGCAGGGCTATGGC.